The present T cell receptor beta chain was sequenced within a study of T cell responses to AZD1222 COVID-19 vaccine. Study-wide points: Repertoire sampling was restricted to post-peak T cell response timepoints. Females made up more of the donors, who were largely white British, and clonal diversity may have come out too low. Regions left unmutated in variants are reportedly the target of nearly half of spike-specific TCRs. Only six or seven AZD1222 recipients tested seropositive at baseline.

TCRdb keeps only in-frame clones here, not all; method: immunoSEQ multiplex PCR. The sample yields roughly 160,000 clones, roughly nine tenths seen once. With respect to this clone: Its antigen is still unknown.

The V and J ends lost 3 bases and 8 bases, in that order; junction bases with no gene match: 7. The CDR3 spans 16 residues. In germline, CDR1 is LGHNA, CDR2 YSLEER. The V gene is TRBV4-3, the J gene TRBJ1-6, with TRBD1 matching 10 bases. This clonotype originated in an adult in good health. Material: peripheral blood, obtained on day 0 of MenACWY control vaccination. CDR3 DNA: TGCGCCAGCAGCCAGCAGACAGGGGGCTTGGATTCACCCCTCCACTTT. Protein product: CASSQQTGGLDSPLHF.